The sample holds a few counts of the clone carrying this T cell receptor (beta chain). This record belongs to a study of blood T cells in healthy people across ages. Together with a sample-barcoded 5' primer, a J-beta primer mix was included in a second PCR lasting roughly 6 to 12 cycles. TCRdb fed the 5' RACE reads into MiXCR, producing one record per CDR3 protein. The sample has 980,000 or so distinct CDR3 sequences; 45% to 50% are singletons. The source of this sequence is a man aged 25-45 years in good health. The specimen was blood.

CDR3 sequence: CASIMTGANTGELFF. CDR3 coding DNA: TGTGCCAGCATTATGACAGGGGCTAACACCGGGGAGCTGTTTTTT. This chain links TRBV2 with TRBJ2-2, with TRBD1 matching 8 bases. Losses at the gene ends were 7 bases for V and 2 bases for J; bases not matched to a gene: 6. CDR3 length equals 15 residues. The germline V gene has CDR1 SNHLY and CDR2 FYNNEI.